The 15 T cell receptor beta chains in this list originate from one sample, sequenced in a study of shared clonotypes between healthy human individuals (dated by TCRdb to about 2020). CD8 naive samples were obtained by positive selection for CCR7 among CD45RO-negative cells, yielding a CD45RA+CCR7+ population from which TemRA cells were excluded. Libraries were built with the immunoSEQ multiplex PCR assay. Sourced from immuneACCESS, this table was stored by TCRdb with only in-frame sequences that have V and J called. A share of the clones is absent; for the studies checked, an unresolved V gene accounts for under half, and the remainder has no known explanation. The sample profile shows around 620,000 clones; about 95% of them were found once. The leading ten clones occupy about 0.11% of the sample. The sample consisted of naive CD8+ T cells sorted from blood. In light of the paper, this sample's cell subset or site label describes: CD45RA+CCR7+. Every receptor here comes from a woman in her thirties in good health.

The chain uses TRBV5-6 and TRBJ2-7, with no clear D. The germline V gene has CDR1 SGHDT and CDR2 YYEEEE. The CDR3 consists of 15 residues. V lost 0 bases to trimming and J lost 5 bases, with 15 bases between them. The CDR3 is CASSLVASWSNEQYF. The CDR3 DNA is TGTGCCAGCAGCTTGGTTGCTAGTTGGTCGAACGAGCAGTACTTC.

This chain connects TRBV28 to TRBJ2-7, with 7 bases aligning to TRBD2. The CDR3 sequence is 16 residues long. With V trimmed by 1 base and J by 4 bases, 10 bases remained unmatched. The germline gives CDR1 MDHEN, CDR2 SYDVKM. CDR3 sequence reads: CASSLLTPSGSYEQYF. CDR3 DNA: TGTGCCAGCAGTTTATTGACGCCTAGCGGATCTTACGAGCAGTACTTC.

This rearrangement joins TRBV2 to TRBJ2-5, with D uncertain. CDR1 is SNHLY, CDR2 FYNNEI, per germline. The length of the CDR3 is 14 residues. V was cut by 1 base and J by 1 base, with 7 bases left in between. CDR3 sequence: CASSEGHSQETQYF. The DNA of the CDR3 is TGTGCCAGCAGTGAAGGGCACAGCCAAGAGACCCAGTACTTC.

The chain carries TRBV28 and TRBJ2-7, with 14 bases matching TRBD2. Trimming at V came to 7 bases and at J to 6 bases, leaving 8 bases not matched to a gene. The V gene's germline CDR1 is MDHEN and CDR2 SYDVKM. The CDR3 runs to 15 residues. CDR3 amino acids: CASTPGLAGAGEQYF. The DNA for the CDR3 is TGTGCCAGCACGCCGGGACTAGCGGGAGCTGGCGAGCAGTACTTC.

The V and J genes are TRBV29-1 and TRBJ2-2; unclear D gene. This CDR3 spans 13 amino acids. The V gene's germline CDR1 is SQVTM and CDR2 ANQGSEA. Trimming left V 1 base short and J 3 bases short, with 6 bases between. In DNA, the CDR3 is TGCAGCGTTGAAGGCATGGACACCGGGGAGCTGTTTTTT. Amino acids: CSVEGMDTGELFF.

The V and J genes are TRBV7-7 and TRBJ2-2, with D perhaps TRBD1 (5 bases). Trimming took off 6 bases at V and 1 base at J, with 9 bases between the two ends. This CDR3 contains 14 residues. Germline values: CDR1 SSHAT, CDR2 FNYEAQ (reference sequence). CDR3 residues: CASSYGQNTGELFF. For the CDR3, the DNA is TGTGCCAGCAGTTATGGACAGAACACCGGGGAGCTGTTTTTT.

The CDR3 loop reads CASSFQGPSNYGYTF. In nucleotides, the CDR3 is TGTGCCAGCAGCTTTCAGGGGCCGAGTAACTATGGCTACACCTTC. J is TRBJ1-2 and V is TRBV5-4, with D possibly matching TRBD1 (6 bases). The CDR3 is 15 amino acids. CDR1 is SGHNT and CDR2 is YYREEE in the germline V gene (reference sequence). Deletions cut 2 bases from V and 1 base from J, with 12 bases between.

The chain joins TRBV5-8 to TRBJ2-7; a weak D match, TRBD2 (6 bases). Deletions cut 0 bases from V and 4 bases from J, with 17 bases between. Germline assignment: CDR1 SGHTS and CDR2 YDEGEE. The CDR3 length is 16 residues. The CDR3 reads CASSLGLGLLVYEQYF. The CDR3 DNA reads TGTGCCAGCAGCTTGGGTCTGGGACTTTTGGTTTACGAGCAGTACTTC.

This chain joins TRBV7-2 and TRBJ1-5; TRBD1 matches at 7 bases. Germline CDR1 and CDR2: SGHTA and FQGNSA. V was pared by 4 bases and J by 4 bases, with 7 bases of the junction left unmatched. The length of the CDR3 is 15 residues. The CDR3 bases are TGTGCCAGCAGCTACCGGGACAGCTTAAATCAGCCCCAGCATTTT. It codes for CASSYRDSLNQPQHF.

The rearrangement joins TRBV2 to TRBJ1-1; TRBD1 matches 7 bases. Germline CDR1 reads SNHLY; CDR2 reads FYNNEI. This CDR3 region has 15 residues. V lost 7 bases, J lost 0 bases, and 8 bases stayed unmatched. CDR3 protein: CASIRDSELNTEAFF. Here the CDR3 DNA reads TGTGCCAGCATCCGGGACAGTGAATTGAACACTGAAGCTTTCTTT.

This clone showed up just a few times. This chain uses TRBV19 with TRBJ2-7, with TRBD1 as a possible D gene (6 bases). Germline assignment: CDR1 LNHDA and CDR2 SQIVND (reference sequence). V was clipped by 3 bases and J by 3 bases, with 9 bases between them. The CDR3 runs to 13 residues. The CDR3 loop is CASSISGVYEQYF. CDR3 nucleotide sequence: TGTGCCAGTAGTATCTCAGGGGTCTACGAGCAGTACTTC.

In its sample, this clone was seen a few times. The sample carries other DNA sequences with the same CDR3. The chain recombines TRBV27 with TRBJ1-1; no definite D call. Trimming pared 4 bases from V and 1 base from J, leaving 4 bases between. The CDR3 sequence is 12 residues long. CDR1 and CDR2 from the germline V gene are MNHEY and SMNVEV (reference sequence). The CDR3 DNA sequence: TGTGCCAGCAGTTCGGGGAACACTGAAGCTTTCTTT. Residues: CASSSGNTEAFF.

The chain employs TRBV9 and TRBJ2-7, with a possible D match to TRBD2 (7 bases). V lost 4 bases and J 2 bases, leaving 13 bases between the germline ends. The germline gives CDR1 SGDLS, CDR2 YYNGEE. This CDR3 is built from 14 residues. The CDR3 protein is CASSTGGGPYEQYF. CDR3 bases: TGTGCCAGCAGCACCGGCGGGGGCCCCTACGAGCAGTACTTC.

This chain connects TRBV2 to TRBJ1-2; TRBD1 is a possible D gene (6 bases). This CDR3 is built from 15 residues. V was shortened by 3 bases and J by 8 bases, with 19 bases between the two germline ends. Germline assignment: CDR1 SNHLY and CDR2 FYNNEI. CDR3 sequence: CASSDGGGAIKGYTF. The CDR3 DNA sequence: TGTGCCAGCAGTGATGGAGGGGGGGCGATCAAAGGCTACACCTTC.

The genes are TRBV10-3 and TRBJ2-7; tentative D call: TRBD2 (6 bases). This CDR3 is built from 11 residues. Germline CDR1 is ENHRY and CDR2 is SYGVKD. The CDR3, as DNA: TGTACCCCCTGCGGGACCTACGAGCAGTACTTC. It yields the protein CTPCGTYEQYF.